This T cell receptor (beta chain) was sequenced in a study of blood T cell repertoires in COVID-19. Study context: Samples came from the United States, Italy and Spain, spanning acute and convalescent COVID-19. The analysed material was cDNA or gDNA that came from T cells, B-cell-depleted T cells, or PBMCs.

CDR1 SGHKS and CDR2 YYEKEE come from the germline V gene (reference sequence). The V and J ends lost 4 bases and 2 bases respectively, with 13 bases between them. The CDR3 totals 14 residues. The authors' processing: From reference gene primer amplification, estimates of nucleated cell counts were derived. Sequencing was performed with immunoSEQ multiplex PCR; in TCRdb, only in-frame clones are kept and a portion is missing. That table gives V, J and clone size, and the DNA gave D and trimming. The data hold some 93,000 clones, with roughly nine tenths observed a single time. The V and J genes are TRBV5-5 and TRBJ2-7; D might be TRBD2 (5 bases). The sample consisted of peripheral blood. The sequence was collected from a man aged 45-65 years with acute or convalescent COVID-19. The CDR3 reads CASSVGLSPYEQYF. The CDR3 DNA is TGTGCCAGCAGCGTCGGACTTTCCCCCTACGAGCAGTACTTC.